In this sample, the clone carrying this T cell receptor beta chain turned up a few times. Its cognate antigen is unknown. Combining a sample-barcoded 5' primer with a J-beta primer mix, a second PCR ran for 7 to 11 cycles. One entry per CDR3 protein results from TCRdb running MiXCR on the 5' RACE reads. The sample carries over 450,000 distinct CDR3 sequences, less than 25% recorded once. These data belong to a study of blood T cells in healthy people across ages. General study findings and limits: Long-lived and aged donors differed, with more naive CD4+ cells and higher diversity in the long-lived.

Germline V gives CDR1 SGHDN, CDR2 FVKESK. CDR3 length: 16 residues. With 0 bases clipped from V and 6 bases from J, the junction kept 9 bases outside the gene matches. These records were also assigned to another study, of T cells of mothers and their children. That study adds: Thymic selection molds TCR recombination output in much the same way for related pairs as for unrelated pairs.

This receptor was taken from a boy younger than 18 in good health. The chain couples TRBV14 to TRBJ2-7, with TRBD1 identical over 9 bases. The sequencing sample was made of blood. In DNA, the CDR3 is TGTGCCAGCAGCCAAGAACTGGGACAGGGAAGGCGCGAGCAGTACTTC. This encodes CASSQELGQGRREQYF. Variable domain in full (rest from reference TRBV14 and TRBJ2-7): EAGVTQFPSHSVIEKGQTVTLRCDPISGHDNLYWYRRVMGKEIKFLLHFVKESKQDESGMPNNRFLAERTGGTYSTLKVQPAELEDSGVYFCASSQELGQGRREQYFGPGTRLTVT.